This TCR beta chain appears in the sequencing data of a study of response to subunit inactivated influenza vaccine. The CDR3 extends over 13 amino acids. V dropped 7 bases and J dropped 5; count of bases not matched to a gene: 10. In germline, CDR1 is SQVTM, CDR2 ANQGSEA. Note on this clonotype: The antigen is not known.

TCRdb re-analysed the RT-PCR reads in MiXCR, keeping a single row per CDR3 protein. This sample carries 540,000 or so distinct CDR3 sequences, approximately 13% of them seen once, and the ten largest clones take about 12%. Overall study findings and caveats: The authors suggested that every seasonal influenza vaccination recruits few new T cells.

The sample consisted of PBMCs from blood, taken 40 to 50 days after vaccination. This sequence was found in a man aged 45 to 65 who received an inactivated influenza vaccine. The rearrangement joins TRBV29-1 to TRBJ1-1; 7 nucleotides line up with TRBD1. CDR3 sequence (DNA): TGCAGCGCCGAGGCAGGGGGAGGGACTGAAGCTTTCTTT. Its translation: CSAEAGGGTEAFF. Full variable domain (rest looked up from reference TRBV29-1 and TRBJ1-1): SAVISQKPSRDICQRGTSLTIQCQVDSQVTMMFWYRQQPGQSLTLIATANQGSEATYESGFVIDKFPISRPNLTFSTLTVSNMSPEDSSIYLCSAEAGGGTEAFFGQGTRLTVV.